Described below is a single T cell receptor (beta chain) sequence and its context. This sample was included in a study of T cells in Graves' hyperthyroidism and ophthalmopathy. The junction had 9 bases not matched to a gene; V was cut back by 4 bases and J by 5 bases. The CDR3 is 15 residues long. From RNA transcripts, TCR beta CDR3 regions were amplified. TCR CDR3 regions were first amplified by RT-PCR with HTBI primers. MiXCR, applied by TCRdb to the multiplex PCR reads, yields one record per CDR3 protein. Found here are hundreds of thousands of distinct CDR3 sequences, around 46% of them singletons; the top ten hold 8% to 8.5%. Absence of ophthalmopathy progression within 18 months defined stable Graves' hyperthyroidism. The study based diagnoses on clinical symptoms, serum thyroxine and TRAb, thyroid ultrasound and orbital computed tomography.

J is TRBJ2-7 and V is TRBV12-3 or TRBV12-4; 9 bases map to TRBD2. Sequences were obtained from peripheral blood or thyroid tissue (not recorded which). The receptor was isolated from a woman in her late teens or twenties with Graves' hyperthyroidism. In nucleotides, the CDR3 is TGTGCCAGCAGTTATTCCGCTAGCGGGAACGACGAGCAGTACTTC. This translates into CASSYSASGNDEQYF.